This T cell receptor (beta chain) came from a study of blood T cell repertoires in COVID-19. Study summary: PBMCs, B-cell-depleted T cells, or T cells provided the cDNA or gDNA that made up the material.

Authors' methods: Reference gene primers were amplified, and this amplification served to estimate nucleated cell counts. Here immunoSEQ multiplex PCR was the method, and the copy in TCRdb shows in-frame clones only, minus some. V, J and clone size reflect that table, while D and trimming were determined from the DNA. Among over 250,000 clones, 70% to 90% were seen once, and the ten largest hold about 12%. Enrolment of Seattle patients took place during active infection, and they were followed longitudinally. The CDR3 has 14 amino acids. Germline V CDR1 and CDR2: MNHEY, SVGAGI. V was pared by 6 bases and J by 3 bases, with 7 bases of the junction left unmatched.

The J gene is TRBJ1-1, the V gene TRBV6-5; 7 positions match TRBD1. Sequencing input: peripheral blood. This receptor was identified in a woman aged 70-85 years with COVID-19, enrolled during active disease. The CDR3 is CASSYGTAYTEAFF. The CDR3 DNA reads as TGTGCCAGCAGCTACGGGACAGCATACACTGAAGCTTTCTTT.